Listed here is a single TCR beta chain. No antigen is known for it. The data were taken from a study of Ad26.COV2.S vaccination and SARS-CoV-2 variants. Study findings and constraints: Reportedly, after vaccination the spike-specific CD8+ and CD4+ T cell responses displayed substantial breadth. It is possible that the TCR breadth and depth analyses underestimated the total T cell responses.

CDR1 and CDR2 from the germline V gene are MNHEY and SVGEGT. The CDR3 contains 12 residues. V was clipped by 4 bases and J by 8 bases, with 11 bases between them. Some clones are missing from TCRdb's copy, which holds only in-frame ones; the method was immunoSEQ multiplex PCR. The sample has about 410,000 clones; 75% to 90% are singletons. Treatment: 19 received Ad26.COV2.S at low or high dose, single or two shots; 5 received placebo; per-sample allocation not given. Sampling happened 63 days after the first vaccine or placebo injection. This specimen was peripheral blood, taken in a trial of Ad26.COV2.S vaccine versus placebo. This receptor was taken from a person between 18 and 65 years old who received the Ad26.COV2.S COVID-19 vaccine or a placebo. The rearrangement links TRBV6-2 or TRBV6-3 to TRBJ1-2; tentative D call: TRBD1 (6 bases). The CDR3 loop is CASSSGARGYTF. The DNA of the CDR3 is TGTGCCAGCAGTTCGGGGGCGCGGGGCTACACCTTC.